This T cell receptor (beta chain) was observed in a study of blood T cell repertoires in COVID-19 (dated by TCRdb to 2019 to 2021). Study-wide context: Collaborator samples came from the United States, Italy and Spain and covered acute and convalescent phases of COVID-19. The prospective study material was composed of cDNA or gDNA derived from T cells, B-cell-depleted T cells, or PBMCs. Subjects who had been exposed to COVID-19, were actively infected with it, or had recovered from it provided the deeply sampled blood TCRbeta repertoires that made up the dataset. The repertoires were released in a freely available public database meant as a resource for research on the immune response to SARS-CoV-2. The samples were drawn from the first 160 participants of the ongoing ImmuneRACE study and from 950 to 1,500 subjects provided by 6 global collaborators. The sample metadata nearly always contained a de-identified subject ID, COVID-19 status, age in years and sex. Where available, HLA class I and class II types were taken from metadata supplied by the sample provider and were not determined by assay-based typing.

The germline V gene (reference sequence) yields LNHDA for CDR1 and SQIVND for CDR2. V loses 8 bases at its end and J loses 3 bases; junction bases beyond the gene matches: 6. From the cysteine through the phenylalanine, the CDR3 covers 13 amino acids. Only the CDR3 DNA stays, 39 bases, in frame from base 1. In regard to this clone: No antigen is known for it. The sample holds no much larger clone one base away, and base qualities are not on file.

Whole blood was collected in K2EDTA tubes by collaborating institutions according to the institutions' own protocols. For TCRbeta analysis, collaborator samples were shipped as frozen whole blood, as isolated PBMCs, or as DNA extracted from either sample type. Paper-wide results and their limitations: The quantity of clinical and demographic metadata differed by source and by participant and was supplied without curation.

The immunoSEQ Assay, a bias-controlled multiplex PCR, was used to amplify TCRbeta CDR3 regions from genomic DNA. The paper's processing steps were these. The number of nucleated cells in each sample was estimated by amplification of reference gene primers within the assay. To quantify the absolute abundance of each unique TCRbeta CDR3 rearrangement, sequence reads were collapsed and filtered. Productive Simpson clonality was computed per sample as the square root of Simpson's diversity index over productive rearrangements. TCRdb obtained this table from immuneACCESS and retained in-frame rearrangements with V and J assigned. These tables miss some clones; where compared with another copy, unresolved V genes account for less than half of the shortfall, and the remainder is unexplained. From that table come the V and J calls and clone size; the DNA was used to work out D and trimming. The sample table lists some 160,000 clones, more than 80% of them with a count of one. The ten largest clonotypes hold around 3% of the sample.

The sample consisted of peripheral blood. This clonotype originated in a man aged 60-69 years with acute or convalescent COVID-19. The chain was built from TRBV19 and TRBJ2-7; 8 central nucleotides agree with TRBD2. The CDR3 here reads CASGPGGDYEQYF. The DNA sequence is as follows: TGTGCCAGTGGGCCGGGGGGGGACTACGAGCAGTACTTC.